One TCR beta chain is described in this entry. The sample originates from a study of blood T cell repertoires in COVID-19. Background on the study: The samples span acute and convalescent COVID-19 from the United States, Italy and Spain. Sources were T cells, B-cell-depleted T cells, or PBMCs; the material itself was cDNA or gDNA.

J was trimmed by 12 bases and V by 3 bases; bases with no gene match: 9. Germline loops: CDR1 LGHDT, CDR2 YNNKEL (reference sequence). The CDR3 consists of 14 residues. Source study methods: Estimation of nucleated cell counts relied on the amplification of reference gene primers. This table comes from immunoSEQ multiplex PCR, and its TCRdb copy is limited to in-frame clones, with some not included. That table is the source of V, J and clone size, and D and trimming were worked out from the DNA. The table lists fewer than 250,000 clones, 83% of them singletons. This chain connects TRBV3-1 (or the pseudogene TRBV3-2) to TRBJ2-1, with 9 bases lining up with TRBD2. The sample consisted of peripheral blood. The TCR sequence derives from a woman aged 50 to 60 with acute or convalescent COVID-19. The CDR3 sequence is CASSQQSGGRAQFF. The CDR3 DNA follows: TGTGCCAGCAGCCAGCAGTCCGGCGGGAGGGCGCAGTTCTTC.